This record covers a single T cell receptor beta chain. Its antigen specificity is not known. No base quality information exists; no much larger clone differs at one position. The method behind the library was the immunoSEQ multiplex PCR assay. For the multiplex PCR, a mixture combining 60 forward primers for TCR Vbeta segments and 13 reverse primers for TCR Jbeta segments was used. A multiplex PCR assay on genomic DNA amplified the CDR3 region of rearranged TCR beta genes. Amplified TCR beta libraries were sequenced as 87-base-pair reads on the Illumina HiSeq System. In the authors' own workflow: A later analysis counted approximately 76 million unique TCR beta chains across the 690 or so repertoires, and 9 million to 14 million of these chains were shared by at least two donors. A nearest-neighbor algorithm error-corrected the raw reads and collapsed the reads into unique sequences, merging closely related sequences to remove PCR and sequencing errors. V, D and J gene segments were assigned by aligning CDR3 sequences to IMGT reference sequences. For a sequence to be retained, a match of at least six nucleotides was required to both a V gene segment and a J gene segment. A rearrangement counted as productive if the CDR3 had no stop codons and remained in frame with V and J, and every other rearrangement counted as non-productive. Following IMGT convention, CDR3 was defined as the stretch from the second conserved V-encoded cysteine up to the conserved J-encoded phenylalanine. Sequences without an unambiguous match to a single V gene segment were excluded from the earlier analysis of about 630 of the donors. In an earlier analysis of around 600 of the donors, V segments were called functional above 56.7% productive rearrangements and were called segregating when the between-donor standard deviation exceeded 5%. A statistical classification framework was developed to diagnose cytomegalovirus status using the catalog of TCR beta chain sequences. In a later analysis, V and J genes were assigned by comparing TCR nucleotide sequences against IMGT/GENE-DB human TR gene sequences. A later analysis assigned CDR3 sequences and most-parsimonious VDJ recombination scenarios with the TCRdist pipeline. In a later analysis, every TCR beta chain was defined by the combination of its CDR3 amino acid sequence and its V-gene family, and reads without a unique V-gene family were dropped. As a way to deal with suspected cross-contamination and a sequencing artifact, a later analysis dropped hundreds of nucleotide sequences that were highly shared and had low generation probability. In a later analysis, a clonal expansion index was calculated for each public chain from normalized within-repertoire ranks of inferred template counts. Generation probabilities in a later analysis came from a VDJ recombination model fitted to out-of-frame rearrangements, and those results were checked against IGoR. Hypergeometric tests were used in a later analysis to score TCR-TCR, TCR-HLA and TCR-CMV co-occurrence, with a repertoire-size bias correction applied to the TCR pairs. A later analysis estimated false discovery rates by permuting HLA or CMV assignments 20 times. In a later analysis, co-occurring TCRs were grouped using DBSCAN, and TCRdist sequence similarity was added for clustering within HLA-allele-positive subsets. For co-occurrence clustering, repertoires with fewer than 30,000 or more than 120,000 public chains were excluded, along with roughly five repertoires with anomalous nucleotide sharing. TCRdb retrieved this table from immuneACCESS and kept in-frame rearrangements only. Not all clones are present; in checked studies, unresolved V genes account for under half, and no reason is known for the remainder. That table gives V, J and clone size, and the DNA gave D and trimming. The sample table shows under 200,000 clones, and 77% are seen once. The top ten clones comprise 7% to 9% of the sample.

The cohort was made up of under 800 healthy bone marrow donors. At the time of sampling, every cohort member was nominally healthy, though immune exposures that went unrecorded were likely present. The donor tested CMV seropositive and was one of the 289 seropositive cohort members. Every donor gave a peripheral blood sample, and the peripheral blood mononuclear cells from that sample were used for TCR beta sequencing. Genomic DNA was extracted from the blood cell samples with the Qiagen DNeasy Blood Extraction Kit. The sample originates from a study of cytomegalovirus exposure and HLA in healthy donors (dated by TCRdb to 2016 to 2017). Notes on the research overall: An earlier analysis of 587 of the donors reported about 250 Gb of sequence data and roughly 110 million unique TCR beta sequences from some 180 million T cells. The study was designed to test whether signatures of past pathogen exposure could be identified by cataloging public T cell receptors. Across around 400 genotyped donors of the cohort, an average of approximately 240,000 unique TCR beta nucleotide sequences per donor were sequenced, and roughly 20% of those sequences were non-productive. The study used immunosequencing to profile the T cell repertoires of around 600 subjects and linked those repertoires to cytomegalovirus serostatus. To predict cytomegalovirus infection status, the study brought together high-throughput TCR immunosequencing, statistical association of individual TCRs with disease status, and machine learning. An earlier analysis of nearly 600 of the donors applied high-throughput TCR beta sequencing to assess whether each TCR beta V gene segment acted as functional or pseudogenic. Of the approximately 370 genotyped donors, 65% to 90% were placed in the genetic ancestry cluster associated with self-reported Caucasian donors. Typing coverage varied by locus: about 620-640 donors for A, B, C, DRB1 and DQB1; approximately 520 for DQA1; some 610 for DPA1; approximately 470 for DPB1. A handful of DR-DQ haplotypes were treated as single units for association and clustering because of strong linkage in the cohort. About 320 gigabases of sequencing data and around 87 million unique TCR sequences were included in an early release covering several hundred HLA-typed donors. All discovery cohort repertoires had been generated on a single sequencing platform. To study patterns of TCR occurrence, a later analysis re-analyzed previously published TCR beta repertoires from 666 donors and added high-resolution HLA genotyping. A later genetic analysis used genome-wide SNP genotypes for 398 of the 666 donors, treating that subset as a discovery cohort. In the later analysis, no new phenotypic data were used to find candidate immune exposures; instead, reliance was placed on TCR beta sequences and their occurrence across donors. Both class I and class II loci were covered by HLA typing, at four-digit resolution. Along with the roughly 670-subject first cohort, a separate validation cohort of over a hundred different subjects was used. Donor age, sex, ethnicity and CMV serostatus were compiled alongside the repertoire data. General findings and caveats noted by the study authors: While some public TCRs were present in many individuals, most TCR sequences turned up only very rarely across donors. A later analysis associated 15,000 to 20,000 TCR beta sequences with specific HLA alleles at a false discovery rate of 0.05. A further reported finding was that TCR beta sequences accurately predicted the HLA-A and HLA-B alleles for most subjects in the first cohort. It was suggested by the authors that the approach could potentially be generalized to other disease states and immunological phenotypes. HLA typing was unavailable for some donors at each locus, so association tests used only the typed subset. An association between a missense DCLRE1C variant and V-gene and J-gene trimming of TCR beta chains was found in a later genetic analysis and replicated in an independent cohort. A cluster of highly shared sequence variants was judged likely to represent a technical artifact of the sequencing pipeline. The presence/absence analyses assumed that sequencing depth was roughly uniform across donors, and that assumption may not be true. Strong co-occurrence of HLA alleles, especially DR and DQ, made assigning TCR associations to individual alleles difficult. The study gave a list of about 160 TCR beta chains associated with cytomegalovirus. According to a later analysis, TCR association rates differed among HLA loci, with DRB1 alleles showing the most associated TCRs and HLA-C alleles showing the fewest. A later genetic analysis reported fewer N-insertions in productive TCRs among donors in an Asian-associated ancestry cluster than the roughly 650-donor mean. In this cohort, only TCR beta chains were sequenced, and detectable features were limited by the absence of alpha or paired-chain data. The classifier was reported to diagnose cytomegalovirus status with high specificity and sensitivity in both the original and validation cohorts. A later analysis found that most CMV-associated TCR beta chains appeared HLA-restricted, with HLA associations seemingly driven largely by CMV exposure. Because counts were too low, seventeen rarely observed V segments, including chromosome 9 orphons, were excluded from the earlier analysis of 500 to 700 of the donors. Correlated functional status among segregating V segments might be attributable to linkage disequilibrium, but an unknown experimental factor could not be ruled out. For the cohort, immune exposure information was limited to CMV serostatus. Several of the top co-occurrence clusters appeared to be linked to parvovirus B19, influenza, CMV and Epstein-Barr virus, according to a later analysis. In a later analysis, HLA-associated TCR beta chains showed more clonal expansion and lower generation probabilities than non-associated chains that were equally common. Broadly in line with IMGT annotations, most TCR beta V segments showed up in productive rearrangements about 87% or about 30% of the time in an earlier analysis of approximately 640 of the donors. Some IMGT-functional V segments, including TRBV6-2 and TRBV6-3, could not be distinguished by the 87-base-pair reads and were therefore excluded. Three of the identified cytomegalovirus-associated TCR beta chains were confirmed in vitro to be specific for cytomegalovirus antigens.

V is pared back by 0 bases and J by 3 bases, with 6 bases lying between the germline termini. The germline V gene provides CDR1 SGHRS and CDR2 YFSETQ. The CDR3 sequence holds 14 residues, the cysteine and phenylalanine included. Only the CDR3 part of the read is kept: 42 bases, read in frame from the first base. The V gene is TRBV5-1 and the J gene is TRBJ2-2, with the D gene call left open. Sequencing input: PBMCs. This receptor was taken from a male donor in good health and CMV-seropositive. The CDR3 in this case is CASSLGEDTGELFF. The nucleotides are TGCGCCAGCAGCTTGGGCGAAGACACCGGGGAGCTGTTTTTT.